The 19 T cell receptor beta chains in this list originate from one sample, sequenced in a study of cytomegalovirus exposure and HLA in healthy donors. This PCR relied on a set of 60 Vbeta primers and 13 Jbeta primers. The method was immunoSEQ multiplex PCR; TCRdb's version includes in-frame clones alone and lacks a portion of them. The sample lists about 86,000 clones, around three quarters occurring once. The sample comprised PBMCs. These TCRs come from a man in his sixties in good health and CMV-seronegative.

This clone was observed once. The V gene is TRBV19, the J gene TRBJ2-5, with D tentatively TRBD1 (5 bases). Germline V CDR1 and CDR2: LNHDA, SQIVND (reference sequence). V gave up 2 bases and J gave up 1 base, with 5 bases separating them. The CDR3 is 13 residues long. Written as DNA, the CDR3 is TGTGCCAGTAGTATACAGGGCCAAGAGACCCAGTACTTC. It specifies CASSIQGQETQYF.

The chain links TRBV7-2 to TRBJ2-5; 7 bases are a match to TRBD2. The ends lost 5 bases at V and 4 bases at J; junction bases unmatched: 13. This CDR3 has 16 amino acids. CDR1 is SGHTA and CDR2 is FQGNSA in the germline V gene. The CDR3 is CASSVTSADEVETQYF. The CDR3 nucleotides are TGTGCCAGCAGCGTTACTAGCGCTGACGAGGTAGAGACCCAGTACTTC.

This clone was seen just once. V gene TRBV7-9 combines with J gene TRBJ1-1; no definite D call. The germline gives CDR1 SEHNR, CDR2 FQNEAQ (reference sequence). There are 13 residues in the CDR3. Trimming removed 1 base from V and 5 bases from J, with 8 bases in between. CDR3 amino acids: CASSLDGETEAFF. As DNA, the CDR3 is TGTGCCAGCAGCTTAGACGGGGAAACTGAAGCTTTCTTT.

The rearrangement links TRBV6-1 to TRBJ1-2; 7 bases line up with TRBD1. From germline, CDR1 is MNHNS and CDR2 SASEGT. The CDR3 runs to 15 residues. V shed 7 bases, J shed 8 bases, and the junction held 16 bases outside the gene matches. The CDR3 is CASMHVEGGDLGYTF. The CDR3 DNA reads TGTGCCAGCATGCATGTAGAAGGGGGCGATCTCGGCTACACCTTC.

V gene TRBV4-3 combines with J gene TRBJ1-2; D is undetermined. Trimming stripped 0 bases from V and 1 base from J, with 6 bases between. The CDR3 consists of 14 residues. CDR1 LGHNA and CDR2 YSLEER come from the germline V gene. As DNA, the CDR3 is TGCGCCAGCAGCCAAGATCAGTTTAACTATGGCTACACCTTC. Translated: CASSQDQFNYGYTF.

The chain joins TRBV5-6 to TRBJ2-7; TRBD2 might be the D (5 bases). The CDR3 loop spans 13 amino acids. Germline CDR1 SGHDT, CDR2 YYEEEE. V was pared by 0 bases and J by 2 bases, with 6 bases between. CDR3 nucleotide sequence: TGTGCCAGCAGCTTGGCCGGGACCTACGAGCAGTACTTC. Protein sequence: CASSLAGTYEQYF.

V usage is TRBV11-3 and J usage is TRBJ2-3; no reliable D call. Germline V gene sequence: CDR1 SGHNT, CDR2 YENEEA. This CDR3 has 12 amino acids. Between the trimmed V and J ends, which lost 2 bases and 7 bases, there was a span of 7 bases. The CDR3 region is CASSLLPNTQYF. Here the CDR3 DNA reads TGTGCCAGCAGCTTATTGCCTAATACGCAGTATTTT.

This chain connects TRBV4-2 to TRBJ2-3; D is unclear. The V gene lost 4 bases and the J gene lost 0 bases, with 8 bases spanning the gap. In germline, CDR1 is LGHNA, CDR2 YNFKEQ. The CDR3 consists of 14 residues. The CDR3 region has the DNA TGTGCCAGCAGCCCCGGTTTGAGCACAGATACGCAGTATTTT. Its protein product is CASSPGLSTDTQYF.

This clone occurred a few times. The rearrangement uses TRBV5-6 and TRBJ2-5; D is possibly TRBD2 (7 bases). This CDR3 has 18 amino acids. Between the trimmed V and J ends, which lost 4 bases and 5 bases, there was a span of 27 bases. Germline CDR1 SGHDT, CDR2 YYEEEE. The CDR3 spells CASSPGGHRNTWGETQYF. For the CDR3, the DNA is TGTGCCAGCAGCCCGGGGGGACACCGGAATACATGGGGGGAGACCCAGTACTTC.

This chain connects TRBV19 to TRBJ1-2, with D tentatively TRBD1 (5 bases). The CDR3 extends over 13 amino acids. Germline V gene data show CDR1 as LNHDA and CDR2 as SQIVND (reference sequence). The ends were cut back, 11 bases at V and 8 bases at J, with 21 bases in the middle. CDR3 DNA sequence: TGTGCCGGGGACGGGACCGCGGGGATCGGCTACACCTTC. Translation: CAGDGTAGIGYTF.

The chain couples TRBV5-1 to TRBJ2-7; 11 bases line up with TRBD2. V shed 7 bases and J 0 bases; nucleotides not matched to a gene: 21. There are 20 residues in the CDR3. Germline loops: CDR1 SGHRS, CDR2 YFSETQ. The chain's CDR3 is CASPPSPRRIAGGSSYEQYF. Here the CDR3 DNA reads TGCGCCAGCCCACCGTCCCCCCGACGCATAGCGGGAGGGAGCTCCTACGAGCAGTACTTC.

The CDR3 nucleotides are TGTGCCAGCAGTTACACGACAGATAGCACAGATACGCAGTATTTT. Translating gives CASSYTTDSTDTQYF. J is TRBJ2-3 and V is TRBV6-5, with TRBD1 as a possible D gene (5 bases). Trimming removed 2 bases from V and 0 bases from J, with 9 bases in between. This CDR3 is 15 amino acids long. The V gene's germline CDR1 is MNHEY and CDR2 SVGAGI.

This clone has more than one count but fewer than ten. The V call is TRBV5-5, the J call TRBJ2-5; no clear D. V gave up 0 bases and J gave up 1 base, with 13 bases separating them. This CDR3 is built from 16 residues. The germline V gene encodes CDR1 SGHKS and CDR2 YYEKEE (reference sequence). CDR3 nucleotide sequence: TGTGCCAGCAGCTTGGACACCGCCATCCCCCAAGAGACCCAGTACTTC. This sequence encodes CASSLDTAIPQETQYF.

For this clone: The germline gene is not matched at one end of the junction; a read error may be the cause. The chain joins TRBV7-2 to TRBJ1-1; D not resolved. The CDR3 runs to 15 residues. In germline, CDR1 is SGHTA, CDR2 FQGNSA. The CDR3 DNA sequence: TGCGCCAGCAGCCAGTACCCGCCCCGCAGGACGGGGGCTTTCTTT. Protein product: CASSQYPPRRTGAFF. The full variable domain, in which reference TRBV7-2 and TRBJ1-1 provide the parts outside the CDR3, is GAGVSQSPSNKVTEKGKDVELRCDPISGHTALYWYRQSLGQGLEFLIYFQGNSAPDKSGLPSDRFSAERTGGSVSTLTIQRTQQEDSAVYLCASSQYPPRRTGAFFGQGTRLTVV.

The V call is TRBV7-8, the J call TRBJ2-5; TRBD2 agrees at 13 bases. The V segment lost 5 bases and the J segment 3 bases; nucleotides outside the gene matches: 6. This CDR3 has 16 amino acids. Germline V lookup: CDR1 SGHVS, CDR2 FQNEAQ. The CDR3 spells CASSARLAGGKETQYF. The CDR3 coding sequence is TGTGCCAGCAGCGCCCGACTAGCGGGGGGCAAAGAGACCCAGTACTTC.

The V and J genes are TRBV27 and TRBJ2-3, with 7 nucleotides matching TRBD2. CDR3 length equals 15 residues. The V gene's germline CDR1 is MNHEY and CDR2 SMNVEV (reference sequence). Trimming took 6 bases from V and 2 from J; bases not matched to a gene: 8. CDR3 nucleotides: TGTGCCAGCAGGATTTATAGCGGGTACACAGATACGCAGTATTTT. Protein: CASRIYSGYTDTQYF.

In nucleotides, the CDR3 is TGCGCCAGCAGCCAAGAGCGGCAGGGTGGGCGGCCAGACTTCCACAATGAGCAGTTCTTC. It specifies CASSQERQGGRPDFHNEQFF. The V and J genes are TRBV4-1 and TRBJ2-1; TRBD1 might be the D (5 bases). The CDR3 spans 20 residues. V lost 0 bases, J lost 5 bases, and 26 bases lay in between. The germline gives CDR1 MGHRA, CDR2 YSYEKL.

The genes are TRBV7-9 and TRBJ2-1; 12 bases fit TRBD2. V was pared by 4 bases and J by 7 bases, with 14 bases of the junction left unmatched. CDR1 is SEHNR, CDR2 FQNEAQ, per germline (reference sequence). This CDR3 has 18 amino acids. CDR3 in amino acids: CASSSRLAGVTSRNEQFF. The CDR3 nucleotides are TGTGCCAGCAGCTCCCGACTAGCGGGGGTTACCTCTAGGAATGAGCAGTTCTTC.

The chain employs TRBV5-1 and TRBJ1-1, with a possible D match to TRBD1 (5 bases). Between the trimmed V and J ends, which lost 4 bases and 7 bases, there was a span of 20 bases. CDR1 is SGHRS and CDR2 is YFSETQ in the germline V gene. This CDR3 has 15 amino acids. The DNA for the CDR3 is TGCGCCAGCAGCCCGAATCCGGGGGGTGGTGGTGAAGCTTTCTTT. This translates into CASSPNPGGGGEAFF.